This T cell receptor (beta chain) was recorded in a study of cytomegalovirus exposure and HLA in healthy donors. Study findings and constraints: An analysis that was carried out later associated fewer than 20,000 TCR beta sequences with HLA alleles at 0.05 false discovery rate. CMV serostatus alone was available as immune exposure information.

In the case of this clone: Its antigen is not known.

PCR employed 60 Vbeta and 13 Jbeta primers. Here immunoSEQ multiplex PCR was the method, and the copy in TCRdb shows in-frame clones only, minus some. Counted here are about 140,000 clones, almost 85% occurring once; the ten biggest clones make up less than 2%. CDR1 and CDR2 (germline): SGHRS, YFSETQ. The CDR3 runs to 15 residues. Trimming took 0 bases from V and 0 from J, leaving 7 bases between them. This chain connects TRBV5-1 to TRBJ2-1; no reliable D call. Sequences were obtained from PBMCs. The TCR comes from a woman aged 40 to 50 in good health and CMV-seronegative. The CDR3 region is CASSLAASSYNEQFF. The CDR3 DNA sequence: TGCGCCAGCAGCTTGGCTGCCAGCTCCTACAATGAGCAGTTCTTC.